This TCR beta chain is from a study of blood T cell repertoires in COVID-19. Across the whole study: Whether acute or convalescent, the COVID-19 samples came from the United States, Italy and Spain. T cells, B-cell-depleted T cells, or PBMCs provided the cDNA or gDNA that served as material.

The CDR3 runs to 13 residues. Between the trimmed V and J ends, which lost 0 bases and 6 bases, there was a span of 9 bases. Per germline, CDR1 SGHVS and CDR2 FNYEAQ. Original methodology: Estimation of nucleated cell counts was performed using reference gene primer amplification. Using immunoSEQ multiplex PCR, the repertoire was profiled, and TCRdb retains in-frame clones only, with some absent. V and J calls and clone size come straight from that table; D and trimming were deduced from the DNA. Altogether tens of thousands of clones are present, roughly 80% being singletons, with the ten largest covering around a quarter.

Material: peripheral blood. The TCR originated in a man older than 75 with active or convalescent COVID-19. The chain recombines TRBV7-6 with TRBJ2-7; D is unclear. As DNA, the CDR3 is TGTGCCAGCAGCTTAGCGAAGTGGGCCGAGCAGTACTTC. It translates to CASSLAKWAEQYF.